This T cell receptor (beta chain) was captured in a study of blood T cells in healthy people across ages. General study results and limits: Among long-lived donors, naive CD4+ cells were more numerous and diversity higher than in aged donors.

This CDR3 contains 12 residues. The germline CDR1 and CDR2 sequences are SEHNR and FQNEAQ (reference sequence). Only a few counts were recorded for this clonotype. As yet, its antigen is unknown. The second PCR ran roughly 6 to 11 cycles with a sample-barcoded 5' primer and J-beta primers. TCRdb called the 5' RACE reads again in MiXCR, with one record for every CDR3 protein. The profile shows about 1 million distinct CDR3 sequences, about 23% of them singletons. Another study also made use of these data, one on T cells of mothers and their children. That study adds: The TCR beta CDR3 read count exceeded 8 million for each mother and was about 3 million for each child.

This receptor was identified in a girl aged 2-10 years in good health. This rearrangement joins TRBV7-9 to TRBJ2-1, with D unresolved. The better agreement between TRBJ2-7 and the DNA end casts doubt on the J call. Sample: blood. The CDR3 is CASSLWGDEQYF. The CDR3, as DNA: TGTGCCAGCAGCTTATGGGGTGACGAGCAGTACTTC.